These T cell receptor beta chains were read from a single sample in a study of shared clonotypes between healthy human individuals. Sequenced by immunoSEQ multiplex PCR; TCRdb stores in-frame clones only, minus some. Altogether roughly 2.4 million clones are present, nearly 97% being singletons, with the ten largest covering around 0.13%. Sequenced material: naive CD4+ T cells sorted from blood. The receptors were sampled from a man between 18 and 35 years old in good health. Each CDR3 is given with its conserved first and last residue. D genes are given only for firm matches. The size entry is marked missing in some rows and otherwise reads once, few, many or a size class.

size	V	D	J	DNA	CDR3
few	TRBV5-1	TRBD2	TRBJ2-7	TGCGCCACCGCAGAGGGACTAGCGGGAGCCCTAGGTGGCTACGAGCAGTACTTC	CATAEGLAGALGGYEQYF
.	TRBV5-1	.	TRBJ2-1	TGCGCCAGCAGCCTAGCGTTGGATGAGCAGTTCTTC	CASSLALDEQFF
.	TRBV19	.	TRBJ1-2	TGTGCCAGTAGTCCCGACCGGAACTATGGCTACACCTTC	CASSPDRNYGYTF
.	TRBV9	.	TRBJ2-2	TGTGCCAGCAGCCCCTCCCCCGTGACCGGGGAGCTGTTTTTT	CASSPSPVTGELFF
.	TRBV28	TRBD2	TRBJ2-1	TGTGCCAGCAGTTTAGGCGGACTAGCGGGATACTACAATGAGCAGTTCTTC	CASSLGGLAGYYNEQFF
.	TRBV28	.	TRBJ1-1	TGTGCCAGCAGTTTTCTAGCCACCACTGAAGCTTTCTTT	CASSFLATTEAFF
once	TRBV4-2	TRBD2	TRBJ2-4	TGTGCCAGCAGCCAAGCGGGAGGGGACTGGGCCAAAAACATTCAGTACTTC	CASSQAGGDWAKNIQYF
.	TRBV9	.	TRBJ2-2	TGTGCCAGCAGCGTAGGAAGCGGCACTAAGAACACCGGGGAGCTGTTTTTT	CASSVGSGTKNTGELFF
.	TRBV5-4	.	TRBJ2-4	TGTGCCAGCAGCTTCCAGGTCCAAGCCAAAAACATTCAGTACTTC	CASSFQVQAKNIQYF
.	TRBV29-1	.	TRBJ2-7	TGCAGCGGGGGGGACGGATCCTACGAGCAGTACTTC	CSGGDGSYEQYF
.	TRBV5-1	.	TRBJ2-6	TGCGCCAGCAGCTCCGTAAGTAGAAACAACGTCCTGACTTTC	CASSSVSRNNVLTF
.	TRBV5-1	.	TRBJ1-6	TGCGCCAGCAGCTTGGATCAGGGCCGTAATTCACCCCTCCACTTT	CASSLDQGRNSPLHF
.	TRBV6-5	.	TRBJ1-6	TGTGCCAGCGAAGCAGGGGCAGGTTCACCCCTCCACTTT	CASEAGAGSPLHF
.	TRBV28	.	TRBJ2-7	TGTGCCAGCAGTTTAACCTTAGGGCAGATTCTTACCTACGAGCAGTACTTC	CASSLTLGQILTYEQYF
.	TRBV10-3	.	TRBJ2-5	TGTGCCATCAGTGACAGGCCTGTAGAGACCCAGTACTTC	CAISDRPVETQYF
.	TRBV9	.	TRBJ2-1	TGTGCCAGCAGCTCGCAACAGGGTTCCTACAATGAGCAGTTCTTC	CASSSQQGSYNEQFF
.	TRBV5-8	.	TRBJ2-6	TGTGCCAGCAGCTTAGTGACGACCTCTGGGGCCAACGTCCTGACTTTC	CASSLVTTSGANVLTF
.	TRBV10-3	.	TRBJ1-2	TGTGCCATCTCGGCCCTAAAATATAATGGCTACACCTTC	CAISALKYNGYTF
.	TRBV6-1	.	TRBJ2-3	TGTGCCAGCGTTGAGACAGTACCAGATACGCAGTATTTT	CASVETVPDTQYF
.	TRBV30	.	TRBJ2-2	TGTGCCTGGAGTGTACTCTTGAACACCGGGGAGCTGTTTTTT	CAWSVLLNTGELFF
.	TRBV2	.	TRBJ2-7	TGTGCCAGCAGGACTCAAGTCCACGAGCAGTACTTC	CASRTQVHEQYF
.	TRBV5-1	.	TRBJ1-5	TGCGCCAGCAGCTCCGAGGGGGGGCAGGGTCAGCCCCAGCATTTT	CASSSEGGQGQPQHF
.	TRBV5-1	.	TRBJ1-4	TGCGCCAGCAGCTCTACAGGAGCGCTTGAAAAACTGTTTTTT	CASSSTGALEKLFF
.	TRBV10-1	.	TRBJ2-5	TGCGCCAGCAGTGAAAGGCAGGGGCTGAGAGAGACCCAGTACTTC	CASSERQGLRETQYF
once	TRBV4-3	.	TRBJ1-1	TGCGCCAGCAGCCAACTAAGGGGGGTAAACACTGAAGCTTTCTTT	CASSQLRGVNTEAFF
.	TRBV10-2	TRBD1	TRBJ1-1	TGCGCCAGCAGTCCAACCGATAGGACAGGCCCTCATGAAGCTTTCTTT	CASSPTDRTGPHEAFF
.	TRBV6-1	.	TRBJ1-1	TGTGCCAGTATAATGCCGGGAAGCAACACTGAAGCTTTCTTT	CASIMPGSNTEAFF
.	TRBV19	.	TRBJ2-1	TGTGCCAGTAGTTCTACTTGGGGGGGCAGCTACAATGAGCAGTTCTTC	CASSSTWGGSYNEQFF
once	TRBV5-1	TRBD1	TRBJ2-2	TGCGCCAGCAGCCTGGGACAGGGCAAGGGCACCGGGGAGCTGTTTTTT	CASSLGQGKGTGELFF
.	TRBV6-5	TRBD1	TRBJ1-4	TGTGCCAGCACCGGGACAGGCCTAATGGGAAAACTGTTTTTT	CASTGTGLMGKLFF
.	TRBV2	TRBD1	TRBJ1-4	TGTGCCAGCAGGAGGGGGACAGTTAATGAAAAACTGTTTTTT	CASRRGTVNEKLFF
once	TRBV28	.	TRBJ1-6	TGTGCCAGCACCTTCGGCTTCTCGGACAATTCACCCCTCCACTTT	CASTFGFSDNSPLHF
.	TRBV19	.	TRBJ1-2	TGTGCCAGTAGCTCAGGGAAAAGCTACACCTTC	CASSSGKSYTF
.	TRBV7-9	.	TRBJ1-1	TGTGCCAGTGGAAGGGGGAGTAGCTCTGAAGCTTTCTTT	CASGRGSSSEAFF
once	TRBV12-5	.	TRBJ2-1	TGTGCTAGTGGTTTTTCCCGGGAGAGGGAGCAGTTCTTC	CASGFSREREQFF
.	TRBV5-1	TRBD1	TRBJ1-4	TGCGCCAGCCAGGGGGCTGTGAGTGAAAAACTGTTTTTT	CASQGAVSEKLFF
.	TRBV10-3	.	TRBJ2-3	TGTGCCATCAGTGAGTCTCATACGCAGTATTTT	CAISESHTQYF
.	TRBV28	TRBD1	TRBJ2-5	TGTGCCAGCAGTTTAGCTGGGACAGGTAAAGAGACCCAGTACTTC	CASSLAGTGKETQYF
.	TRBV5-1	TRBD1	TRBJ2-7	TGCGCCAGCAGCCCGGGACAGGCCGTGGGATACGAGCAGTACTTC	CASSPGQAVGYEQYF
once	TRBV4-2	.	TRBJ1-3	TGTGCCAGCAGCCAATATCCAAATTCGTTGGGTATTGGAAACACCATATATTTT	CASSQYPNSLGIGNTIYF
.	TRBV18	.	TRBJ2-5	TGTGCCAGCTCACCAATCGCGGGGTCCGGGGAGACCCAGTACTTC	CASSPIAGSGETQYF